Below, 23 T cell receptor beta chains from the same sample are listed, as sequenced in a study of STAT3 mutations in large granular lymphocyte leukemia. Their antigens remain unidentified. Sequenced by immunoSEQ multiplex PCR; TCRdb stores in-frame clones only, minus some. The table has about 12,000 clones, over 75% seen once. Study-wide results and caveats: At least one immunodominant TCR beta clonotype appeared in every T-cell large granular lymphocyte leukemia patient.

Sequencing used peripheral blood mononuclear cells. The receptors derive from a man aged 60 to 75 with T-cell large granular lymphocyte leukemia. Some clones in this sample may be carry-over from other donors' samples.

This chain joins TRBV7-9 and TRBJ2-7; D call uncertain. V gave up 1 base and J gave up 7 bases, with 5 bases separating them. The CDR3 is 11 residues long. Germline V gives CDR1 SEHNR, CDR2 FQNEAQ (reference sequence). CDR3 sequence reads: CASSLDWEQYF. CDR3 nucleotide sequence: TGTGCCAGCAGCTTAGATTGGGAGCAGTACTTC.

The sample holds a few counts of this clone. The final CDR3 position lacks the conserved phenylalanine or tryptophan, pointing to a likely read error. No DNA is shown, since the ends of the CDR3 on it are uncertain; the CDR3 is the one TCRdb lists. The chain couples TRBV27 to TRBJ2-7; no DNA check was done on the table's D call, TRBD1. Counting both end residues, the CDR3 totals 12 amino acids. Germline V CDR1 and CDR2: MNHEY, SMNVEV (reference sequence). The CDR3 loop is CASSLRRGTGGL.

A few counts support this clone. This sequence joins TRBV9 and TRBJ2-7, with D hard to call. Germline loops: CDR1 SGDLS, CDR2 YYNGEE. Trimming took off 3 bases at V and 6 bases at J, with 10 bases between the two ends. CDR3 length: 12 residues. CDR3 nucleotides: TGTGCCAGCAGCGCCCCATTAGGCGAGCAGTACTTC. Its protein product is CASSAPLGEQYF.

The chain recombines TRBV28 with TRBJ2-6; 7 bases fit TRBD1. The V segment lost 7 bases and the J segment 4 bases; nucleotides outside the gene matches: 7. In germline, CDR1 is MDHEN, CDR2 SYDVKM. The CDR3 sequence is 15 residues long. Here the CDR3 DNA reads TGTGCCAGCACAGGGGGATCTCCCGGGGCCAACGTCCTGACTTTC. Its translation is CASTGGSPGANVLTF.

CDR3 residues: CASSLGAGAVYEQYF. CDR3 sequence (DNA): TGTGCCAGCAGCTTAGGGGCCGGGGCCGTCTACGAGCAGTACTTC. The chain carries TRBV7-9 and TRBJ2-7; D possibly matches TRBD1 or TRBD2 (5 bases each). Germline loops: CDR1 SEHNR, CDR2 FQNEAQ (reference sequence). The CDR3 spans 15 residues. V was shortened by 1 base and J by 3 bases, with 13 bases between the two germline ends.

This clone was seen a few times. The chain is built from TRBV6-6 and TRBJ2-7; D is undetermined. The CDR3 is 11 amino acids. V lost 4 bases, J lost 4 bases, and 5 bases lay in between. Germline lookup yields CDR1 MNHNY and CDR2 SVGAGI (reference sequence). The CDR3 DNA is TGTGCCAGCAGTTTGAATTACGAGCAGTACTTC. Encoded protein: CASSLNYEQYF.

The gene calls are TRBV5-4 and TRBJ2-7; TRBD2 matches 8 bases. V lost 0 bases and J lost 7; bases outside the gene matches: 9. CDR3 length: 15 amino acids. CDR1 and CDR2 from the germline V gene are SGHNT and YYREEE (reference sequence). The CDR3 coding sequence is TGTGCCAGCAGCTTGGGGGGCGGGAGGTCAGGGGAGCAGTACTTC. Protein: CASSLGGGRSGEQYF.

The rearrangement links TRBV5-1 to TRBJ2-3; D is perhaps TRBD2 (6 bases). The CDR3 has 13 amino acids. CDR1 and CDR2 (germline): SGHRS, YFSETQ. With 6 bases removed from V and 5 bases from J, the gap between germline ends came to 13 bases. CDR3 coding DNA: TGCGCCAGCACCGGGGGAAGGGGAGATACGCAGTATTTT. Encoded protein: CASTGGRGDTQYF.

The sample holds one count of this clone. The chain combines TRBV2 with TRBJ2-3; perhaps TRBD2 as D (5 bases). V lost 4 bases and J 0 bases, leaving 14 bases between the germline ends. The CDR3 covers 16 residues. Germline loops: CDR1 SNHLY, CDR2 FYNNEI. CDR3 in DNA: TGTGCCAGCAGTGGGGAGCCACATTACAGCACAGATACGCAGTATTTT. As protein: CASSGEPHYSTDTQYF.

This clone was found once. The gene calls are TRBV5-4 and TRBJ2-7, with a weak D call TRBD2 (5 bases). The CDR3 sequence is 15 residues long. The V and J ends lost 0 bases and 2 bases respectively, with 12 bases between them. CDR1 is SGHNT and CDR2 is YYREEE in the germline V gene (reference sequence). The CDR3 DNA reads TGTGCCAGCAGCTTGGGAGGGATCGAGGCCTACGAGCAGTACTTC. Its translation: CASSLGGIEAYEQYF.

The V and J genes are TRBV7-9 and TRBJ1-2; D not resolved. Germline CDR1 and CDR2: SEHNR and FQNEAQ (reference sequence). Trimming shortened V by 1 base and J by 6 bases, and 9 bases separated the two germline ends. This CDR3 region has 13 residues. CDR3 in DNA: TGTGCCAGCAGCTTAGTTGAGGGAGATGGCTACACCTTC. Translated, it gives CASSLVEGDGYTF.

This chain connects TRBV4-3 to TRBJ2-1; possible D gene TRBD2, 5 bases. The length of the CDR3 is 15 residues. V dropped 3 bases and J dropped 8 bases, with 17 bases sitting between them. The germline gives CDR1 LGHNA, CDR2 YSLEER. The CDR3 DNA reads as TGCGCCAGCAGCCATGATTCCAGCGGCGGCGATGAGCAGTTCTTC. Its translation is CASSHDSSGGDEQFF.

The chain recombines TRBV19 with TRBJ1-5; D is perhaps TRBD1 (5 bases). The CDR3 is made up of 14 amino acids. V dropped 4 bases and J dropped 5 bases, with 12 bases sitting between them. The germline gives CDR1 LNHDA, CDR2 SQIVND (reference sequence). This chain's CDR3 is CASSKRGLDQPQHF. The CDR3 nucleotides read TGTGCCAGTAGTAAAAGGGGTCTCGATCAGCCCCAGCATTTT.

This rearrangement joins TRBV7-2 to TRBJ2-7, with TRBD2 identical over 7 bases. The CDR3 totals 14 residues. Unmatched junction bases numbered 6, after V lost 4 bases and J lost 3 bases. Germline V gene sequence: CDR1 SGHTA, CDR2 FQGNSA. CDR3 in amino acids: CASSSRRESYEQYF. The CDR3 nucleotides are TGTGCCAGCAGCTCCCGGCGGGAGAGCTACGAGCAGTACTTC.

J is TRBJ2-7 and V is TRBV30; possibly TRBD1 for D (5 bases). The germline V gene encodes CDR1 GTSNPN and CDR2 SVGIG (reference sequence). The CDR3 totals 11 residues. Deletions cut 6 bases from V and 4 bases from J, with 10 bases between. The CDR3 bases are TGTGCCTGTACAGGAAATTACGAGCAGTACTTC. Translated, it gives CACTGNYEQYF.

The CDR3 reads CASSPRSGGESPLHF. The CDR3 DNA sequence: TGTGCCAGCTCACCACGTTCGGGAGGGGAATCACCCCTCCACTTT. The chain is built from TRBV18 and TRBJ1-6; D is perhaps TRBD1 (5 bases). The germline V gene has CDR1 KGHSH and CDR2 LQKENI. The CDR3 runs to 15 residues. Trimming removed 1 base from V and 10 bases from J, with 14 bases in between.

The chain carries TRBV5-4 and TRBJ2-2; TRBD2 matches 8 bases. Germline CDR1 SGHNT, CDR2 YYREEE (reference sequence). There are 15 residues in the CDR3. After removal of 4 bases from V and 4 bases from J, the junction contained 6 bases not matched to a gene. CDR3 loop: CASSKEAGATGELFF. The CDR3 DNA sequence: TGTGCCAGCAGCAAAGAAGCGGGAGCCACCGGGGAGCTGTTTTTT.

The rearrangement links TRBV23-1 to TRBJ2-7; 8 bases are a match to TRBD1. TRBV23-1 is known as an ORF, though its function is uncertain. The CDR3 covers 18 residues. Trimming at V came to 7 bases and at J to 7 bases, leaving 24 bases not matched to a gene. The CDR3 region is CASTQGASDSAFNAEQYF. The CDR3, as DNA: TGCGCCAGCACCCAGGGGGCCTCGGACTCAGCTTTTAATGCTGAGCAGTACTTC.

The chain employs TRBV5-1 and TRBJ2-7, with 7 nucleotides matching TRBD2. The J segment lost 4 bases and the V segment lost 0 bases, leaving 10 bases of the junction unmatched. In germline, CDR1 is SGHRS, CDR2 YFSETQ. This CDR3 comprises 16 residues. Here the CDR3 reads CASSLVGSSGGYEQYF. CDR3 DNA: TGCGCCAGCAGCTTGGTCGGGTCTAGCGGAGGTTACGAGCAGTACTTC.

This clone has a handful of counts. This sequence joins TRBV18 and TRBJ2-2, with TRBD1 identical over 12 bases. Looked up from germline, CDR1 is KGHSH and CDR2 is LQKENI. With V trimmed by 4 bases and J by 5 bases, 5 bases remained unmatched. The CDR3 length is 16 residues. CDR3 nucleotide sequence: TGTGCCAGCTCACGACCGGGACAGGGGGCAACCGGGGAGCTGTTTTTT. It yields the protein CASSRPGQGATGELFF. Together with reference TRBV18 and TRBJ2-2, the CDR3 gives the full variable domain: NAGVMQNPRHLVRRRGQEARLRCSPMKGHSHVYWYRQLPEEGLKFMVYLQKENIIDESGMPKERFSAEFPKEGPSILRIQQVVRGDSAAYFCASSRPGQGATGELFFGEGSRLTVL.

V gene TRBV7-3 combines with J gene TRBJ2-3; tentatively, D is TRBD2 (5 bases). Looked up from germline, CDR1 is SGHTA and CDR2 is FQGTGA. The CDR3 spans 13 residues. Trimming shortened V by 3 bases and J by 2 bases, and 6 bases separated the two germline ends. The CDR3 region has the DNA TGTGCCAGCAGCTTTGACTACACAGATACGCAGTATTTT. Protein: CASSFDYTDTQYF.

V usage is TRBV7-6 and J usage is TRBJ1-4; D is uncertain. The CDR3 length is 14 residues. CDR1 SGHVS and CDR2 FNYEAQ come from the germline V gene. V gave up 2 bases and J gave up 5 bases, with 9 bases separating them. The CDR3, as DNA: TGTGCCAGCAGCTTAATGACACCGAATGAAAAACTGTTTTTT. Translated: CASSLMTPNEKLFF. The full variable domain, in which reference TRBV7-6 and TRBJ1-4 provide the parts outside the CDR3, is GAGVSQSPRYKVTKRGQDVALRCDPISGHVSLYWYRQALGQGPEFLTYFNYEAQQDKSGLPNDRFSAERPEGSISTLTIQRTEQRDSAMYRCASSLMTPNEKLFFGSGTQLSVL.

The chain combines TRBV29-1 with TRBJ1-2; a weak D match, TRBD1 (5 bases). The CDR3 length is 11 residues. Germline loops: CDR1 SQVTM, CDR2 ANQGSEA. CDR3 protein: CRAGGTNGYTF. CDR3 sequence (DNA): TGCAGGGCTGGGGGAACGAATGGCTACACCTTC.